This TCR beta chain was retrieved from a study of CD8+CD57+ T cells in acquired aplastic anemia. Looking at the study overall: Sorted cells (CD4+ and CD8+) yielded DNA amounts that averaged about 3.1 ug.

The CDR3 covers 17 residues. Between the trimmed V and J ends, which lost 0 bases and 2 bases, there was a span of 18 bases. Germline V gene lookup returns CDR1 SGHRS and CDR2 YFSETQ. The sequenced patients had an expansion of CD8+CD57+ cells seen by flow cytometry. The use of genomic DNA as template underpinned the TCR beta VDJ and CDR3 profiling. TCRdb analysed the reads with MiXCR anew, one entry per CDR3 protein. Among approximately 250,000 distinct CDR3 sequences listed, about 80% were seen once. This receptor was taken from a human donor with aplastic anemia. This rearrangement joins TRBV5-1 to TRBJ2-7; no definite D call. Sequencing was performed on sorted CD4+, CD8+, or CD8+CD57+ T cells (not recorded which) from PBMCs. In DNA, the CDR3 is TGCGCCAGCAGCTTGGGAATACAGACCCGACGAACCTACGAGCAGTACTTC. This sequence encodes CASSLGIQTRRTYEQYF.